A single sample is the source of the 30 T cell receptor beta chains below, sequenced in a study of T cell repertoires in cytomegalovirus infection (dated by TCRdb to about 2019). Antigens of these TCRs are unknown. The treatment or condition label, read with the paper, signifies: in vitro stimulation with specific CMV peptide epitopes to enrich CMV-specific T cells. The sequencer was an Illumina HiSeq 1500. TCRdb reprocessing: public reads trimmed at Q25 with fastp, clones called with MiXCR, in-frame beta chains kept. Entries that share a CDR3 protein sequence are merged under the most common genes and DNA. The sample includes 650,000 to 900,000 distinct CDR3 sequences, with roughly 29% observed a single time. The top ten hold approximately 14% of the sample. Sequencing was performed on cultured CD8+ T cells from PBMCs, taken from culture after CMV antigen stimulation. These receptors were taken from a human donor in good health (CMV status not recorded). Some clones in this sample may be carry-over from other donors' samples.

CDR3: CAVTPRTGGTDTQYF. In nucleotides, the CDR3 is TGTGCCGTAACCCCCCGGACAGGGGGCACAGATACGCAGTATTTT. The chain is built from TRBV5-4 and TRBJ2-3; 9 bases agree with TRBD1. The germline V gene has CDR1 SGHNT and CDR2 YYREEE (reference sequence). V dropped 10 bases and J dropped 1; count of bases not matched to a gene: 10. The CDR3 has 15 residues.

This clonotype occurred many times. The rearrangement uses TRBV7-6 and TRBJ2-1, with 11 bases identical to TRBD1. Per germline, CDR1 SGHVS and CDR2 FNYEAQ. The V segment lost 5 bases and the J segment 4 bases; nucleotides outside the gene matches: 7. The CDR3 runs to 16 residues. The CDR3 protein is CASSPRDRGKYNEQFF. CDR3 nucleotides: TGTGCCAGCAGCCCGAGGGACAGGGGGAAGTACAATGAGCAGTTCTTC.

This sequence joins TRBV5-1 and TRBJ1-2; D is undetermined. This CDR3 is built from 17 residues. V gave up 0 bases and J gave up 3 bases, with 18 bases separating them. Germline V gene data show CDR1 as SGHRS and CDR2 as YFSETQ. The CDR3 loop reads CASSLAPGRSLDYGYTF. The DNA of the CDR3 is TGCGCCAGCAGCTTGGCCCCGGGAAGGTCGTTGGACTATGGCTACACCTTC.

The chain uses TRBV2 and TRBJ1-1; maybe TRBD1 (6 bases). Between the trimmed V and J ends, which lost 6 bases and 3 bases, there was a span of 17 bases. The CDR3 is 15 residues long. Germline-derived CDR1 and CDR2 are SNHLY and FYNNEI. The CDR3 loop is CASRTRQARDTEAFF. As DNA, the CDR3 is TGTGCCAGCAGGACCCGACAGGCGCGGGACACTGAAGCTTTCTTT.

The rearrangement links TRBV6-6 to TRBJ2-2; TRBD2 agrees at 10 bases. With V trimmed by 6 bases and J by 5 bases, 6 bases remained unmatched. Germline CDR1 and CDR2: MNHNY and SVGAGI (reference sequence). This CDR3 has 15 amino acids. CDR3 residues: CASSWTSGGTGELFF. The CDR3 DNA follows: TGTGCCAGCAGCTGGACTAGCGGTGGGACCGGGGAGCTGTTTTTT.

This chain links TRBV10-3 with TRBJ2-5, with D hard to call. CDR1 ENHRY and CDR2 SYGVKD come from the germline V gene. The CDR3 totals 12 residues. Trimming stripped 4 bases from V and 5 bases from J, with 8 bases between. CDR3 nucleotide sequence: TGTGCCATCAGTGTTTCCTGGGAGACCCAGTACTTC. Encoded protein: CAISVSWETQYF.

V and J are TRBV19 and TRBJ2-5, with D possibly being TRBD1 or TRBD2 (6 bases each). Germline V lookup: CDR1 LNHDA, CDR2 SQIVND (reference sequence). V was trimmed by 7 bases and J by 1 base, leaving 16 bases between them. There are 15 residues in the CDR3. CDR3 in amino acids: CASTRGGFVQETQYF. The CDR3 DNA sequence: TGTGCCAGTACCCGAGGGGGGTTTGTCCAAGAGACCCAGTACTTC.

This clonotype was seen a few times. The V and J genes are TRBV4-1 and TRBJ1-5; the match to TRBD1 covers 9 bases. The germline gives CDR1 MGHRA, CDR2 YSYEKL. Germline trimming cut 0 bases from V and 8 bases from J; bases unmatched to any gene: 5. The CDR3 runs to 15 residues. The CDR3 coding sequence is TGCGCCAGCAGCCAAGAGGACAGGGGTATGGAGCCCCAGCATTTT. Translating gives CASSQEDRGMEPQHF.

This clonotype occurred once. This chain joins TRBV27 and TRBJ2-7; D may correspond to TRBD1 or TRBD2 (5 bases each). The CDR3 extends over 15 amino acids. Germline CDR1 MNHEY, CDR2 SMNVEV (reference sequence). Between the trimmed V and J ends, which lost 3 bases and 1 base, there was a span of 13 bases. CDR3 nucleotide sequence: TGTGCCAGCAGTTTCTCAGGGAGTGGGTCCTACGAGCAGTACGTC. Translating it yields CASSFSGSGSYEQYV.

The J gene is TRBJ2-2, the V gene TRBV28; 12 bases are a match to TRBD2. V lost 5 bases to trimming and J lost 5 bases; unmatched junction nucleotides: 9. This CDR3 is built from 17 residues. Germline CDR1 reads MDHEN; CDR2 reads SYDVKM. The CDR3 coding sequence is TGTGCCAGCAGTCCGACTAGCGGGGGACATCGAACCGGGGAGCTGTTTTTT. This codes for CASSPTSGGHRTGELFF.

The chain recombines TRBV6-5 with TRBJ2-1; the D is unclear. The CDR3 totals 14 residues. Looked up from germline, CDR1 is MNHEY and CDR2 is SVGAGI. The V end lost 6 bases, the J end lost 2 bases, and 11 bases lay between the germline ends. Here the CDR3 DNA reads TGTGCCAGCAGCCTGCCATCCCCCTACAATGAGCAGTTCTTC. Translating it yields CASSLPSPYNEQFF.

There are a few counts of this clonotype. The rearrangement joins TRBV6-1 to TRBJ1-6, with 7 positions matching TRBD1. Germline loops: CDR1 MNHNS, CDR2 SASEGT. The ends lost 6 bases at V and 6 bases at J; junction bases unmatched: 8. The CDR3 extends over 15 amino acids. In DNA form, the CDR3 reads TGTGCCAGCAGGGGCGGGACAGTTTCTAATTCACCCCTCCACTTT. Residues: CASRGGTVSNSPLHF.

The genes are TRBV3-1 and TRBJ2-7; TRBD1 might be the D (7 bases). The CDR3 spans 16 residues. Trimming removed 0 bases from V and 1 base from J, with 13 bases in between. Germline V gene sequence: CDR1 LGHDT, CDR2 YNNKEL (reference sequence). The CDR3 loop reads CASSQDMAGGSYEQYF. CDR3 in DNA: TGTGCCAGCAGCCAAGATATGGCAGGGGGGTCCTACGAGCAGTACTTC.

This clonotype was picked up many times. V gene TRBV7-6 combines with J gene TRBJ2-1; D uncertain. The CDR3 length is 13 residues. Trimming removed 6 bases at V and 5 bases at J, with 11 bases between. Germline V gene sequence: CDR1 SGHVS, CDR2 FNYEAQ. CDR3 residues: CASSSGLHNEQFF. CDR3 coding DNA: TGTGCCAGCAGTTCGGGCCTACACAATGAGCAGTTCTTC.

The chain couples TRBV5-6 to TRBJ2-1, with D perhaps matching TRBD1 (6 bases). The CDR3 is 15 residues long. Trimming took 4 bases from V and 5 from J, leaving 16 bases between them. The germline gives CDR1 SGHDT, CDR2 YYEEEE. CDR3 in amino acids: CASSIPGQGHNEQFF. The DNA of the CDR3 is TGTGCCAGCAGCATCCCGGGACAAGGTCACAATGAGCAGTTCTTC.

This chain connects TRBV7-9 to TRBJ2-1, with D possibly being TRBD1 (6 bases). Germline assignment: CDR1 SEHNR and CDR2 FQNEAQ (reference sequence). This CDR3 is 16 amino acids long. V shed 5 bases and J shed 5 bases, with 19 bases lying between them. In DNA form, the CDR3 reads TGTGCCAGCAGCATCGGGAACAGGGTTCGGGACAATGAGCAGTTCTTC. Translation: CASSIGNRVRDNEQFF.

This clonotype was seen at least ten times. The chain recombines TRBV7-2 with TRBJ1-4; the match to TRBD1 covers 7 bases. V lost 5 bases to trimming and J lost 6 bases; unmatched junction nucleotides: 12. This CDR3 is 16 amino acids long. CDR1 and CDR2 (germline): SGHTA, FQGNSA. The CDR3: CASSQGVEGLDEKLFF. CDR3 DNA: TGTGCCAGCAGCCAGGGGGTAGAGGGGCTTGATGAAAAACTGTTTTTT.

The chain uses TRBV7-9 and TRBJ1-5, with 7 bases matching TRBD1. Per the germline V gene, CDR1 is SEHNR and CDR2 is FQNEAQ (reference sequence). V lost 1 base and J lost 2; bases outside the gene matches: 8. The CDR3 runs 17 residues. The CDR3 nucleotides are TGTGCCAGCAGCTTAGGGGGACAGACCTTAGGCAATCAGCCCCAGCATTTT. The encoded protein is CASSLGGQTLGNQPQHF.

In the case of this clonotype: A much larger clone differs by one base, so this may be a read error. The chain has TRBV7-6 and TRBJ1-1, with a possible D match to TRBD1 (5 bases). This CDR3 is 13 amino acids long. CDR1 and CDR2 from the germline V gene are SGHVS and FNYEAQ. The CDR3 spells CAGSPGTYTEAFF. CDR3 in DNA: TGTGCCGGCAGCCCTGGGACCTACACTGAAGCTTTCTTT.

The chain has TRBV4-3 and TRBJ1-3; 7 bases map to TRBD1. This CDR3 region has 14 residues. Germline trimming cut 5 bases from V and 3 bases from J; bases unmatched to any gene: 4. Germline V lookup: CDR1 LGHNA, CDR2 YSLEER. DNA of the CDR3: TGCGCCAGCAGCTACAGGGGCGTTGGAAACACCATATATTTT. Protein sequence: CASSYRGVGNTIYF.

The chain combines TRBV6-6 with TRBJ1-2, with TRBD1 as a possible D gene (6 bases). This CDR3 comprises 13 residues. Trimming stripped 8 bases from V and 6 bases from J, with 16 bases between. Germline assignment: CDR1 MNHNY and CDR2 SVGAGI (reference sequence). The CDR3 here is CASGSDSSDGYTF. For the CDR3, the DNA is TGTGCCAGCGGTTCGGACAGTTCAGATGGCTACACCTTC.

The rearrangement uses TRBV10-3 and TRBJ2-1, with D perhaps matching TRBD1 or TRBD2 (6 bases each). Germline V CDR1 and CDR2: ENHRY, SYGVKD. V was trimmed by 11 bases and J by 3 bases, leaving 26 bases between them. The CDR3 runs 17 residues. CDR3 sequence: CAHSPRGPGAVYNEQFF. Written as DNA, the CDR3 is TGTGCCCATTCACCCCGGGGCCCGGGGGCGGTCTACAATGAGCAGTTCTTC.

This clonotype was counted ten times or more. V is TRBV7-2 and J is TRBJ2-1; D ambiguous. Germline V CDR1 and CDR2: SGHTA, FQGNSA. The V and J ends lost 2 bases and 3 bases respectively, with 20 bases between them. This CDR3 is 18 amino acids long. Written as DNA, the CDR3 is TGTGCCAGCAGCTTAAAATCGACCGTGGTACTTTACTACAATGAGCAGTTCTTC. Its translation is CASSLKSTVVLYYNEQFF.

The J gene is TRBJ2-1, the V gene TRBV28; 14 nucleotides agree with TRBD2. CDR3 length equals 16 residues. Germline V gene lookup returns CDR1 MDHEN and CDR2 SYDVKM. The ends lost 5 bases at V and 8 bases at J; junction bases unmatched: 8. The CDR3 coding sequence is TGTGCCAGCAGTCACGGACTAGCGGGGGGCCGGGATGAGCAGTTCTTC. Translating it yields CASSHGLAGGRDEQFF.

The chain joins TRBV6-1 to TRBJ2-1; the match to TRBD2 covers 8 bases. From germline, CDR1 is MNHNS and CDR2 SASEGT. The V and J ends lost 2 bases and 3 bases, in that order; junction bases with no gene match: 6. The CDR3 is made up of 16 amino acids. The CDR3 here is CASSEPGGGLYNEQFF. The CDR3 nucleotides read TGTGCCAGCAGTGAACCCGGGGGGGGACTCTACAATGAGCAGTTCTTC.

This clonotype was seen only a few times. V is TRBV7-9 and J is TRBJ2-3; no firm D call. The V and J ends lost 5 bases and 6 bases respectively, with 12 bases between them. The CDR3 sequence is 13 residues long. Germline CDR1 is SEHNR and CDR2 is FQNEAQ (reference sequence). This CDR3 reads CASSPQVIDTQYF. CDR3 in DNA: TGTGCCAGCAGCCCCCAGGTTATTGATACGCAGTATTTT.

This clonotype was detected a few times. The V gene is TRBV4-1, the J gene TRBJ1-1, with unresolved D. The CDR3 runs to 16 residues. The germline CDR1 and CDR2 sequences are MGHRA and YSYEKL. Trimming removed 1 base from V and 4 bases from J, with 16 bases in between. The chain's CDR3 is CASSQGPSQEGTEAFF. In DNA, the CDR3 is TGCGCCAGCAGCCAAGGCCCGTCCCAGGAGGGCACTGAAGCTTTCTTT.

This clonotype was seen more than once but under ten times. This chain connects TRBV11-3 to TRBJ2-5; 13 bases match TRBD2. V lost 4 bases to trimming and J lost 1 base; unmatched junction nucleotides: 6. CDR1 and CDR2 from the germline V gene are SGHNT and YENEEA. The CDR3 is 17 residues long. CDR3 coding DNA: TGTGCCAGCAGCTATACGGGACTAGCGGGACTCCAAGAGACCCAGTACTTC. Translating gives CASSYTGLAGLQETQYF.

At least ten counts were recorded for this clonotype. The chain recombines TRBV7-2 with TRBJ2-1; 9 positions agree with TRBD1. V dropped 4 bases and J dropped 10; count of bases not matched to a gene: 11. There are 15 residues in the CDR3. Germline V gives CDR1 SGHTA, CDR2 FQGNSA. The CDR3 is CASSSLRTGEGEQFF. CDR3 sequence (DNA): TGTGCCAGCAGCTCTCTAAGGACAGGGGAAGGCGAGCAGTTCTTC.

This clonotype was detected ten times or more. This chain links TRBV7-8 with TRBJ1-1, with D unclear. With 0 bases removed from V and 2 bases from J, the gap between germline ends came to 10 bases. Germline CDR1 and CDR2: SGHVS and FQNEAQ. The CDR3 totals 15 residues. CDR3 region: CASSLARLTNTEAFF. As DNA, the CDR3 is TGTGCCAGCAGCTTAGCCCGCCTCACAAACACTGAAGCTTTCTTT. Together with reference TRBV7-8 and TRBJ1-1, the CDR3 gives the full variable domain: GAGVSQSPRYKVAKRGQDVALRCDPISGHVSLFWYQQALGQGPEFLTYFQNEAQLDKSGLPSDRFFAERPEGSVSTLKIQRTQQEDSAVYLCASSLARLTNTEAFFGQGTRLTVV.